Here is one T cell receptor (beta chain) with its context. The antigen remains unidentified. The sample comes from a study of cytomegalovirus exposure and HLA in healthy donors. The primer mix had 60 Vbeta and 13 Jbeta primers. Profiling relied on immunoSEQ multiplex PCR, and the TCRdb table lists in-frame clones only, not all of them. The sample holds 150,000 to 200,000 clones; roughly three quarters are singletons and the top ten take roughly 4.5%. Germline V CDR1 and CDR2: SGHDN, FVKESK. The CDR3 runs 13 residues. V was clipped by 9 bases and J by 4 bases; unmatched bases: 4. General study points: Reported performance of the classifier showed diagnosis of cytomegalovirus status with high specificity and sensitivity. Among donors in an Asian-associated ancestry cluster, a later analysis reportedly found fewer N-insertions than the roughly 610-donor mean.

The chain joins TRBV14 to TRBJ1-4; the match to TRBD1 covers 8 bases. This receptor was obtained from a man aged 18 to 29 in good health and CMV-seropositive. The sequenced sample was PBMCs. The CDR3 DNA follows: TGTGCCAGTCGGGACAGGAATAATGAAAAACTGTTTTTT. This sequence encodes CASRDRNNEKLFF.